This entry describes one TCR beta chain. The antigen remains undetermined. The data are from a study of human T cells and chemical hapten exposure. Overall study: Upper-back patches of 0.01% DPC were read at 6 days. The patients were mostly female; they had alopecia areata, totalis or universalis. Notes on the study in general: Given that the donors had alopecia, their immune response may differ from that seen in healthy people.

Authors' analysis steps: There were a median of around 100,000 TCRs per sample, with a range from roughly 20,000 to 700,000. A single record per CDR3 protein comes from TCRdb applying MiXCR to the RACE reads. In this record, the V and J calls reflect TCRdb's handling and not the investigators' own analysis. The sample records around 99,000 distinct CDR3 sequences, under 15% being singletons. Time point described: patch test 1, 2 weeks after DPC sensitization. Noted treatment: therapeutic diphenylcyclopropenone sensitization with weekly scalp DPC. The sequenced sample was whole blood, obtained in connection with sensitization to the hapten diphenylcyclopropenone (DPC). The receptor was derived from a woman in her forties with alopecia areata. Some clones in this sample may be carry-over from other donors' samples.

CDR3 amino acids: CSVARRTSGLSEQFF. CDR3 coding DNA: TGCAGCGTTGCCCGAAGGACTAGTGGTTTGAGTGAGCAGTTCTTC. The chain carries TRBV29-1 and TRBJ2-1, with TRBD2 matching 7 bases. The CDR3 has 15 residues. Looked up from germline, CDR1 is SQVTM and CDR2 is ANQGSEA. V shed 4 bases, J shed 9 bases, and the junction held 15 bases outside the gene matches.